This TCR beta chain originates from a study of OX40 agonist ivuxolimab in advanced cancers. The overall study: Each dose-escalation patient presented with hepatocellular carcinoma, melanoma, renal cell or head and neck cancer. A mean age of around 60 years, range about 20 to 79, was recorded, and 82.7% were male. Partial responses were seen in three patients, one with hepatocellular carcinoma and two with cutaneous melanoma.

Measured with immunoSEQ multiplex PCR; TCRdb has only the in-frame clones, and not every one. The sample has roughly 110,000 clones, 80% to 95% seen once. The sequenced sample was CD4+ or CD8+ T cells sorted from blood, obtained in a trial of the OX40 agonist ivuxolimab. This TCR derives from an adult with an advanced solid tumor such as melanoma, head and neck, liver or kidney cancer.

The chain's CDR3 is CASSPLGRGGNTIYF. The CDR3 nucleotides are TGTGCCAGCAGTCCATTGGGGCGGGGTGGAAACACCATATATTTT. The rearrangement joins TRBV27 to TRBJ1-3; TRBD1 is a possible D gene (5 bases). The CDR3 is made up of 15 amino acids. Germline V lookup: CDR1 MNHEY, CDR2 SMNVEV (reference sequence). V lost 5 bases and J 3 bases, leaving 14 bases between the germline ends.